The next 22 T cell receptor beta chains were all read from a single sample in a study of regulatory T cells in long-lasting Graves disease. HTBI primers from iRepertoire and Arm-PCR of CDR3 regions yielded the TCR beta libraries. TCRdb passed the multiplex PCR reads through MiXCR, listing each CDR3 protein once. The sample contains 560,000 or so distinct CDR3 sequences, roughly a sixth of which appear only once. Time point indicated: newly diagnosed GD, antithyroid drugs for less than 3 months. There was RNA extracted from PBMCs, and the TCR library was made from it. These data were also filed under a second study, of T cells in Graves' hyperthyroidism and ophthalmopathy.

This material consisted of peripheral blood mononuclear cells (PBMCs), taken at new diagnosis, from a patient treated with antithyroid drugs. These receptors all come from a man younger than 35 with Graves disease.

This clonotype has only a few counts. The chain recombines TRBV7-2 with TRBJ2-7; 7 bases fit TRBD2. The germline gives CDR1 SGHTA, CDR2 FQGNSA. V shed 1 base and J 5 bases; nucleotides not matched to a gene: 5. The CDR3 contains 14 residues. The CDR3 sequence is CASSLEFAGDEQYF. In nucleotides, the CDR3 is TGTGCCAGCAGCTTAGAGTTTGCGGGAGACGAGCAGTACTTC.

This clonotype appeared many times. This sequence joins TRBV7-9 and TRBJ2-5; D uncertain. Germline CDR1 reads SEHNR; CDR2 reads FQNEAQ (reference sequence). Trimming removed 5 bases from V and 3 bases from J, with 7 bases in between. The CDR3 contains 12 residues. The CDR3 DNA reads TGTGCCAGCAGCCGGACCGAAGAGACCCAGTACTTC. Translation: CASSRTEETQYF.

The J gene is TRBJ2-7, the V gene TRBV7-2; 9 bases line up with TRBD2. This CDR3 is 19 amino acids long. Germline CDR1 is SGHTA and CDR2 is FQGNSA. V shed 4 bases and J 0 bases; nucleotides not matched to a gene: 16. CDR3 nucleotides: TGTGCCAGCAGCTCCACGTTTGATAGCGGGAGCCACAGCTCCTACGAGCAGTACTTC. Protein: CASSSTFDSGSHSSYEQYF.

The chain couples TRBV14 to TRBJ2-3; 8 bases fit TRBD2. The CDR3 is 13 amino acids. The trim removed 1 base at V and 12 bases at J, leaving 6 bases unmatched. Germline CDR1 is SGHDN and CDR2 is FVKESK. CDR3 in amino acids: CASSQGSGRGQYF. Here the CDR3 DNA reads TGTGCCAGCAGCCAAGGGAGCGGGAGAGGACAGTATTTT.

Notes on this clonotype: It differs at one base from a far larger clone, so likely a read error. J is TRBJ2-7 and V is TRBV20-1; 11 bases align to TRBD2. The CDR3 contains 15 residues. The V gene's germline CDR1 is DFQATT and CDR2 SNEGSKA (reference sequence). Unmatched junction bases numbered 8, after V lost 0 bases and J lost 7 bases. The CDR3 region is CSARDGLAGGWEQYF. CDR3 bases: TGCAGTGCTAGAGATGGTCTAGCGGGAGGCTGGGAGCAGTACTTC.

The J gene is TRBJ2-1, the V gene TRBV20-1, with unresolved D. Germline V gives CDR1 DFQATT, CDR2 SNEGSKA (reference sequence). The V gene lost 5 bases and the J gene lost 8 bases, with 10 bases spanning the gap. The CDR3 contains 11 residues. This CDR3 is CSAALVYEQFF. In nucleotides, the CDR3 is TGCAGTGCTGCTCTAGTTTATGAGCAGTTCTTC.

This clonotype has a handful of counts. The germline gene is not matched at one end of the junction; a read error may be the cause. CDR3 region: CASSLLDPSTDTQYF. The CDR3 DNA follows: TGTGCTAGCAGCTTACTCGATCCCAGCACAGATACGCAGTATTTT. This chain links TRBV7-7 with TRBJ2-3; D not certain. CDR3 length: 15 amino acids. Germline assignment: CDR1 SSHAT and CDR2 FNYEAQ (reference sequence).

The V call is TRBV29-1, the J call TRBJ2-7; 7 bases map to TRBD2. The CDR3 totals 15 residues. After removal of 1 base from V and 2 bases from J, the junction contained 8 bases not matched to a gene. CDR1 and CDR2 from the germline V gene are SQVTM and ANQGSEA. CDR3 sequence: CSVEAGPGGPYEQYF. The DNA of the CDR3 is TGCAGCGTTGAAGCGGGGCCGGGGGGTCCCTACGAGCAGTACTTC.

This chain uses TRBV29-1 with TRBJ2-3, with D possibly being TRBD2 (6 bases). The V end lost 6 bases, the J end lost 7 bases, and 20 bases lay between the germline ends. Germline V gives CDR1 SQVTM, CDR2 ANQGSEA. This CDR3 has 14 amino acids. CDR3 protein: CSVPHRGLGNTQYF. In DNA form, the CDR3 reads TGCAGCGTACCACACCGGGGGTTGGGCAATACGCAGTATTTT.

This clonotype was detected only a few times. V gene TRBV11-2 combines with J gene TRBJ2-3, with unresolved D. Trimming took 5 bases from V and 4 from J, leaving 7 bases between them. The CDR3 spans 12 residues. CDR1 and CDR2 from the germline V gene are SGHAT and FQNNGV. The CDR3: CASSRQPDTQYF. CDR3 nucleotide sequence: TGTGCCAGCAGCCGCCAACCAGATACGCAGTATTTT.

This clonotype appeared many times. J is TRBJ2-1 and V is TRBV24-1; 8 bases align to TRBD2. CDR1 and CDR2 (germline): KGHDR, SFDVKD. With V trimmed by 0 bases and J by 5 bases, 5 bases remained unmatched. The CDR3 consists of 16 residues. The CDR3: CATSDLSSGSNNEQFF. CDR3 sequence (DNA): TGTGCCACCAGTGATTTGTCTAGCGGGTCAAACAATGAGCAGTTCTTC.

The genes are TRBV2 and TRBJ2-2; D is uncertain. The CDR3 sequence is 17 residues long. Trimming pared 4 bases from V and 3 bases from J, leaving 18 bases between. Germline V gene data show CDR1 as SNHLY and CDR2 as FYNNEI. The DNA of the CDR3 is TGTGCCAGCAGTGCACTTGATTTCAGAGGTTACACCGGGGAGCTGTTTTTT. It translates to CASSALDFRGYTGELFF.

This clonotype was detected a few times. V usage is TRBV19 and J usage is TRBJ1-1; the D is unclear. V lost 7 bases to trimming and J lost 6 bases, with 15 bases between them. Per the germline V gene, CDR1 is LNHDA and CDR2 is SQIVND (reference sequence). This CDR3 region has 13 residues. CDR3: CASKGSSLAEAFF. The CDR3 bases are TGTGCCAGTAAGGGCAGTTCGCTCGCTGAAGCTTTCTTT.

This clonotype was seen only a few times. J is TRBJ2-3 and V is TRBV30; D possibly corresponds to TRBD2 (7 bases). Germline CDR1 and CDR2: GTSNPN and SVGIG (reference sequence). This CDR3 has 13 amino acids. V dropped 3 bases and J dropped 3 bases, with 10 bases sitting between them. CDR3 amino acids: CAWREGGTDTQYF. CDR3 coding DNA: TGTGCCTGGAGGGAGGGGGGGACAGATACGCAGTATTTT.

About this clonotype: Its ends do not fully match the called genes, so a read error is possible. The gene calls are TRBV9 and TRBJ2-1, with TRBD2 matching 7 bases. The CDR3 is 17 residues long. Germline V gene sequence: CDR1 SGDLS, CDR2 YYNGEE. CDR3: CASSLGDYISSYNEQLF. The CDR3 DNA follows: TGTGCCAGCAGCTTAGGGGACTACATAAGCTCCTACAATGAGCAGCTCTTC.

This clonotype was detected ten times or more. The chain recombines TRBV12-3 or TRBV12-4 with TRBJ2-5, with D perhaps assigned TRBD1 or TRBD2 (6 bases each). This CDR3 is 15 amino acids long. With 6 bases removed from V and 6 bases from J, the gap between germline ends came to 20 bases. The CDR3 spells CASSPSGAPRKTQYF. The CDR3 nucleotides read TGTGCCAGCAGCCCTTCGGGGGCTCCCCGCAAGACCCAGTACTTC.

Of note for this clonotype: A read error is likely, as this CDR3 ends without the conserved phenylalanine or tryptophan. This rearrangement joins TRBV13 to TRBJ2-1; 8 nucleotides line up with TRBD1. This CDR3 spans 15 amino acids. Per the germline V gene, CDR1 is PRHDT and CDR2 is FYEKMQ (reference sequence). The junction had 9 bases not matched to a gene; V was cut back by 4 bases and J by 7 bases. CDR3 residues: CASSSGQGLSNEQFL. The CDR3 DNA reads as TGTGCCAGCAGCTCAGGACAGGGCCTTTCTAATGAGCAGTTCCTC.

The chain joins TRBV5-1 to TRBJ2-3, with 10 positions matching TRBD1. V shed 7 bases, J shed 4 bases, and the junction held 12 bases outside the gene matches. CDR3 size: 16 residues. Per germline, CDR1 SGHRS and CDR2 YFSETQ. CDR3 bases: TGCGCCAGCCGCGTTCTCGGGACAGGGGAGGCAGATACGCAGTATTTT. This translates into CASRVLGTGEADTQYF.

The sample holds many counts of this clonotype. J is TRBJ2-2 and V is TRBV28; D unresolved. This CDR3 spans 14 amino acids. Germline lookup yields CDR1 MDHEN and CDR2 SYDVKM. V was clipped by 8 bases and J by 1 base, with 11 bases between them. The CDR3: CASLGRLNTGELFF. Written as DNA, the CDR3 is TGTGCCAGCCTCGGACGGTTGAACACCGGGGAGCTGTTTTTT.

As regards this clonotype: Since a much larger clone is just one base distant, this may be a read error. V and J are TRBV7-2 and TRBJ2-7, with 10 bases lining up with TRBD2. This CDR3 contains 15 residues. CDR1 SGHTA and CDR2 FQGNSA come from the germline V gene. Losses at the gene ends were 7 bases for V and 6 bases for J; bases not matched to a gene: 12. The CDR3 DNA sequence: TGTGCCAGCACCGGGGGAGCGGGAGGGTTGAGCGAGCAGTACTTC. It translates to CASTGGAGGLSEQYF.

This clonotype was seen at least ten times. The chain couples TRBV12-3 or TRBV12-4 to TRBJ1-5, with D perhaps matching TRBD1 (6 bases). Trimming removed 7 bases from V and 5 bases from J, with 15 bases in between. The CDR3 runs 14 residues. This CDR3 is CASNTGYSDQPQHF. In DNA, the CDR3 is TGTGCCAGCAATACAGGGTACTCGGATCAGCCCCAGCATTTT.

In its sample, this clonotype was seen many times. The V gene is TRBV27, the J gene TRBJ2-3; possible D gene TRBD2, 6 bases. Trimming pared 5 bases from V and 0 bases from J, leaving 12 bases between. CDR1 is MNHEY and CDR2 is SMNVEV in the germline V gene (reference sequence). This CDR3 spans 15 amino acids. The CDR3 nucleotides read TGTGCCAGCAGTCGAGGCGGGGTTAGCACAGATACGCAGTATTTT. Translated, it gives CASSRGGVSTDTQYF.